A selection of T cell receptor beta chains follows, all from one sample in a study of CD8+ T cells in alopecia areata. TCRdb's copy holds only in-frame clones and misses some; the assay was immunoSEQ multiplex PCR. The sample carries 150,000 to 160,000 clones, around 55% recorded once. Material: CD8+ T cells sorted from blood, obtained at week 0. The receptors come from a human donor with alopecia areata. Both conserved end residues are part of each CDR3. The order of the fields is clone size, D gene, J gene, V gene, CDR3 DNA, CDR3 protein. The D gene is left open where the match is weak. The size field is filled for only some rows; it gives once, few, many or a size class.

size: few; D: .; J: TRBJ1-1; V: TRBV15; DNA: TGTGCCACCAGCAGAGATTATGAGTGGAACACTGAAGCTTTCTTT; CDR3: CATSRDYEWNTEAFF
size: .; D: .; J: TRBJ2-7; V: TRBV4-3; DNA: TGCGCCAGCAGCCAAGATCCGGGGCGACAGGCCGAGCAGTACTTC; CDR3: CASSQDPGRQAEQYF
size: .; D: TRBD2; J: TRBJ2-2; V: TRBV6-6; DNA: TGTGCCAGCAGTTACTCGGGGCGGGGGACCGGGGAGCTGTTTTTT; CDR3: CASSYSGRGTGELFF
size: few; D: TRBD2; J: TRBJ2-7; V: TRBV7-8; DNA: TGTGCCAGCAGCTTACTAGCGGGTCGCTTCTACGAGCAGTACTTC; CDR3: CASSLLAGRFYEQYF
size: .; D: TRBD1; J: TRBJ2-5; V: TRBV30; DNA: TGTGCCTGGACCACAGGGGGCCAAGAGACCCAGTACTTC; CDR3: CAWTTGGQETQYF
size: few; D: .; J: TRBJ2-3; V: TRBV7-8; DNA: TGTGCCAGCAGCGGGGAGGATAGCACGCAGTATTTT; CDR3: CASSGEDSTQYF
size: .; D: TRBD1; J: TRBJ1-1; V: TRBV5-1; DNA: TGCGCCAGCAGCTTGGAGTTGGACAGGGAAGCTTTCTTT; CDR3: CASSLELDREAFF
size: once; D: .; J: TRBJ2-4; V: TRBV30; DNA: TGTGCCTGGAGAGTATCTCACATTCAGTACTTC; CDR3: CAWRVSHIQYF
size: .; D: .; J: TRBJ2-1; V: TRBV7-2; DNA: TGTGCCAGCAGCCCACGTGCCGGGAGCTACAATGAGCAGTTCTTC; CDR3: CASSPRAGSYNEQFF
size: .; D: .; J: TRBJ1-5; V: TRBV11-2; DNA: TGTGCCAGCAGCTTAGAGAATCAGCCCCAGCATTTT; CDR3: CASSLENQPQHF
size: once; D: .; J: TRBJ2-3; V: TRBV7-9; DNA: TGTGCCAGCAGCCCCCCCAGGGGTACCACAGATACGCAGTATTTT; CDR3: CASSPPRGTTDTQYF